The T cell receptor beta chain described here comes from a study of blood T cell repertoires in COVID-19. Study details: Nucleic acid was either cDNA or gDNA, and it came from T cells, B-cell-depleted T cells, or PBMCs.

Germline CDR1 is SGHAT and CDR2 is FQDESV (reference sequence). V was cut by 4 bases and J by 4 bases, with 13 bases left in between. This CDR3 has 14 residues. Sequenced by immunoSEQ multiplex PCR; TCRdb stores in-frame clones only, minus some. This table holds some 340,000 clones, 85% to 95% found once. The sample holds one count of this clone. The sample comprised PBMCs or T cells enriched from blood (not recorded which). The chain employs TRBV11-1 and TRBJ2-5; maybe TRBD1 (6 bases). The TCR originated in a woman aged 30 to 39 who had been exposed to COVID-19. Written as DNA, the CDR3 is TGTGCCAGCAGCTCCACAGGGATCACAGAGACCCAGTACTTC. Residues: CASSSTGITETQYF.